The TCR beta chain under discussion was sequenced for a study of OX40 agonist ivuxolimab in advanced cancers. About the research overall: Enrolled patients in dose escalation had cancers that were hepatocellular carcinoma, melanoma, renal cell or head and neck cancer.

V lost 3 bases, J lost 4 bases, and 10 bases lay in between. There are 14 residues in the CDR3. The germline gives CDR1 SNHLY, CDR2 FYNNEI. Method: immunoSEQ multiplex PCR; TCRdb's copy keeps in-frame clones and lacks some. The profile shows about 78,000 clones, about 91% of them singletons. Exclusion of a patient followed from autoimmune disease history or systemic immunosuppression. The chain couples TRBV2 to TRBJ1-5; possibly TRBD1 for D (5 bases). The TCR sequence derives from an adult with an advanced solid tumor such as melanoma, head and neck, liver or kidney cancer. This material consisted of CD4+ or CD8+ T cells sorted from blood, taken in a trial of the OX40 agonist ivuxolimab. CDR3: CASSETVGNQPQHF. Here the CDR3 DNA reads TGTGCCAGCAGTGAGACAGTGGGGAATCAGCCCCAGCATTTT.